This T cell receptor beta chain emerged from a study of T-cell memory formation after mild COVID-19. TCRdb re-analysed the 5' RACE reads in MiXCR, keeping a single row per CDR3 protein. The table lists around 200,000 distinct CDR3 sequences, 16% of them singletons, with more than 2% in the top ten. CDR1 is KGHDR, CDR2 SFDVKD, per germline. CDR3 length equals 15 residues. Trimming removed 4 bases from V and 3 bases from J, with 15 bases in between. The sequence derives from an adult woman who had mild COVID-19 (a few samples of this study predate the infection). Cell type and time point are not known. The rearrangement uses TRBV24-1 and TRBJ2-7; possibly TRBD1 for D (6 bases). Material for sequencing was PBMCs or a T cell subset sorted from them (not recorded which). In DNA, the CDR3 is TGTGCCACCAGTGACTCCCGCCGGGACAACTACGAGCAGTACTTC. Translated: CATSDSRRDNYEQYF.